This entry lists 17 T cell receptor beta chains sequenced from one sample in a study of cytomegalovirus exposure and HLA in healthy donors. Researchers ran the PCR with 60 Vbeta and 13 Jbeta primers. Assay: immunoSEQ multiplex PCR; the TCRdb copy retains only in-frame clones and omits some. Of 250,000 or so clones in the sample, around nine tenths were seen once. Source material: PBMCs. These receptors were obtained from a girl aged 2-10 years in good health and CMV-seronegative.

The CDR3 region has the DNA TGTGCCAGCTCCTCCCCGGGACAGGGGCCACGCGGCCTCACAGATACGCAGTATTTT. It translates to CASSSPGQGPRGLTDTQYF. The chain joins TRBV7-8 to TRBJ2-3, with 10 positions matching TRBD1. The J segment lost 2 bases and the V segment lost 8 bases, leaving 19 bases of the junction unmatched. The germline V gene has CDR1 SGHVS and CDR2 FQNEAQ. This CDR3 has 19 residues.

The chain recombines TRBV6-1 with TRBJ1-1; 12 bases are shared with TRBD1. Germline CDR1 MNHNS, CDR2 SASEGT. The CDR3 covers 14 residues. The V and J ends lost 8 bases and 6 bases, in that order; junction bases with no gene match: 7. The CDR3 protein is CASGGTGGIAEAFF. CDR3 DNA sequence: TGTGCCAGCGGGGGGACAGGGGGCATCGCTGAAGCTTTCTTT.

This chain joins TRBV23-1 and TRBJ2-3, with a weak D call TRBD2 (6 bases). TRBV23-1 has ORF status, its function being uncertain. V was pared by 2 bases and J by 0 bases, with 12 bases between. CDR3 length: 16 residues. This chain's CDR3 is CASSQHSGTSTDTQYF. DNA of the CDR3: TGCGCCAGCAGTCAACACTCCGGGACTAGCACAGATACGCAGTATTTT.

This clone is a singleton in its sample. The chain is built from TRBV27 and TRBJ2-7; D is perhaps TRBD1 (6 bases). CDR1 MNHEY and CDR2 SMNVEV come from the germline V gene (reference sequence). V lost 6 bases and J 2 bases, leaving 23 bases between the germline ends. The CDR3 covers 17 residues. The CDR3 nucleotides read TGTGCCAGCAGCCGCCGCCAACCACTCGACAGGACCTACGAGCAGTACTTC. Its translation: CASSRRQPLDRTYEQYF.

V and J are TRBV28 and TRBJ1-1; TRBD1 agrees at 9 bases. Germline CDR1 is MDHEN and CDR2 is SYDVKM. The CDR3 extends over 13 amino acids. The junction had 3 bases not matched to a gene; V was cut back by 3 bases and J by 7 bases. The CDR3 here is CASSFGTGLEAFF. CDR3 bases: TGTGCCAGCAGTTTTGGGACAGGGCTTGAAGCTTTCTTT.

This rearrangement joins TRBV13 to TRBJ1-2; no reliable D call. Germline lookup yields CDR1 PRHDT and CDR2 FYEKMQ (reference sequence). This CDR3 contains 13 residues. Between the trimmed V and J ends, which lost 5 bases and 5 bases, there was a span of 12 bases. CDR3 sequence reads: CASSPLSEYGYTF. The DNA of the CDR3 is TGTGCCAGCAGCCCTCTATCTGAATATGGCTACACCTTC.

The chain combines TRBV11-1 with TRBJ2-7, with 7 nucleotides matching TRBD2. J gave up 2 bases and V 4 bases, and 8 bases lay outside the gene matches. The CDR3 totals 15 residues. Germline V gene data show CDR1 as SGHAT and CDR2 as FQDESV (reference sequence). Here the CDR3 reads CASSSPPSGTYEQYF. The CDR3 DNA is TGTGCCAGCAGCTCTCCGCCTAGCGGCACCTACGAGCAGTACTTC.

V usage is TRBV15 and J usage is TRBJ1-5, with 10 bases lining up with TRBD1. V shed 1 base and J 8 bases; nucleotides not matched to a gene: 11. This CDR3 is built from 17 residues. Germline lookup yields CDR1 LNHNV and CDR2 YYDKDF (reference sequence). The CDR3 DNA follows: TGTGCCACCAGCAGAGGTGACAGGGGGCAGGCGGTTGAGCCCCAGCATTTT. Amino acid sequence: CATSRGDRGQAVEPQHF.

The V call is TRBV6-1, the J call TRBJ2-7; no clear D gene. Trimming shortened V by 6 bases and J by 3 bases, and 6 bases separated the two germline ends. The CDR3 loop spans 11 amino acids. Germline V lookup: CDR1 MNHNS, CDR2 SASEGT. The CDR3 bases are TGTGCCAGCAGGGCCCGCTACGAGCAGTACTTC. This sequence encodes CASRARYEQYF.

This sequence joins TRBV4-1 and TRBJ1-5, with D perhaps matching TRBD1 (6 bases). The CDR3 spans 16 residues. Germline loops: CDR1 MGHRA, CDR2 YSYEKL. Trimming left V 2 bases short and J 2 bases short, with 13 bases between. The CDR3 DNA sequence: TGCGCCAGCAGCCAAAGTGGACAGACAGGCAATCAGCCCCAGCATTTT. Its protein product is CASSQSGQTGNQPQHF.

The count of this clone is one. The rearrangement links TRBV20-1 to TRBJ1-1; TRBD1 is a possible D gene (6 bases). Germline V gene sequence: CDR1 DFQATT, CDR2 SNEGSKA (reference sequence). The germline V and J ends were trimmed by 3 bases and 7 bases, with 9 bases remaining between them. The CDR3 has 11 residues. The CDR3 region is CSAREDSEAFF. CDR3 sequence (DNA): TGCAGTGCTAGGGAGGACAGTGAAGCTTTCTTT.

J is TRBJ2-3 and V is TRBV2; TRBD1 agrees at 7 bases. CDR3 length: 13 amino acids. In germline, CDR1 is SNHLY, CDR2 FYNNEI. The J segment lost 3 bases and the V segment lost 11 bases, leaving 8 bases of the junction unmatched. This CDR3 is CACQDRETDTQYF. The CDR3 DNA is TGTGCCTGCCAAGACAGGGAGACAGATACGCAGTATTTT.

The chain has TRBV9 and TRBJ2-5; TRBD1 agrees at 7 bases. Germline lookup yields CDR1 SGDLS and CDR2 YYNGEE. The CDR3 is 14 amino acids. Trimming removed 3 bases from V and 1 base from J; junction bases left unmatched: 3. The CDR3 is CASSATGVQETQYF. CDR3 DNA sequence: TGTGCCAGCAGCGCCACAGGGGTCCAAGAGACCCAGTACTTC. Supplemented by reference TRBV9 and TRBJ2-5, the full variable domain reads DSGVTQTPKHLITATGQRVTLRCSPRSGDLSVYWYQQSLDQGLQFLIQYYNGEERAKGNILERFSAQQFPDLHSELNLSSLELGDSALYFCASSATGVQETQYFGPGTRLLVL.

DNA for the CDR3: TGCGCCAGCAGCTGGGGGGAGGGGAACAATCAGCCCCAGCATTTT. Protein product: CASSWGEGNNQPQHF. This sequence joins TRBV5-1 and TRBJ1-5, with D perhaps matching TRBD1 (5 bases). CDR1 is SGHRS, CDR2 YFSETQ, per germline. The CDR3 covers 15 residues. V was shortened by 3 bases and J by 3 bases, with 13 bases between the two germline ends. Using reference TRBV5-1 and TRBJ1-5 for the parts outside the CDR3, the full variable domain is KAGVTQTPRYLIKTRGQQVTLSCSPISGHRSVSWYQQTPGQGLQFLFEYFSETQRNKGNFPGRFSGRQFSNSRSEMNVSTLELGDSALYLCASSWGEGNNQPQHFGDGTRLSIL.

V gene TRBV6-1 combines with J gene TRBJ1-1; D not resolved. Between the trimmed V and J ends, which lost 8 bases and 0 bases, there was a span of 13 bases. CDR1 is MNHNS and CDR2 is SASEGT in the germline V gene. This CDR3 is 14 amino acids long. The CDR3 nucleotides read TGTGCCAGCCCTGGTTTGACTTTGAACACTGAAGCTTTCTTT. Translation gives CASPGLTLNTEAFF.

The chain is built from TRBV6-5 and TRBJ1-1; no definite D call. V was trimmed by 2 bases and J by 6 bases, leaving 10 bases between them. CDR3 size: 13 residues. Germline V CDR1 and CDR2: MNHEY, SVGAGI. Here the CDR3 reads CASSYGGVAEAFF. Here the CDR3 DNA reads TGTGCCAGCAGTTACGGCGGGGTCGCTGAAGCTTTCTTT.

The V gene is TRBV9, the J gene TRBJ2-7; D is possibly TRBD1 (6 bases). The V gene's germline CDR1 is SGDLS and CDR2 YYNGEE. Trimming left V 3 bases short and J 6 bases short, with 22 bases between. There are 16 residues in the CDR3. The CDR3, as DNA: TGTGCCAGCAGCGCCTACCAGACAGGAATAATGGGCGAGCAGTACTTC. The encoded protein is CASSAYQTGIMGEQYF. The whole variable domain, filled in from reference TRBV9 and TRBJ2-7, reads DSGVTQTPKHLITATGQRVTLRCSPRSGDLSVYWYQQSLDQGLQFLIQYYNGEERAKGNILERFSAQQFPDLHSELNLSSLELGDSALYFCASSAYQTGIMGEQYFGPGTRLTVT.